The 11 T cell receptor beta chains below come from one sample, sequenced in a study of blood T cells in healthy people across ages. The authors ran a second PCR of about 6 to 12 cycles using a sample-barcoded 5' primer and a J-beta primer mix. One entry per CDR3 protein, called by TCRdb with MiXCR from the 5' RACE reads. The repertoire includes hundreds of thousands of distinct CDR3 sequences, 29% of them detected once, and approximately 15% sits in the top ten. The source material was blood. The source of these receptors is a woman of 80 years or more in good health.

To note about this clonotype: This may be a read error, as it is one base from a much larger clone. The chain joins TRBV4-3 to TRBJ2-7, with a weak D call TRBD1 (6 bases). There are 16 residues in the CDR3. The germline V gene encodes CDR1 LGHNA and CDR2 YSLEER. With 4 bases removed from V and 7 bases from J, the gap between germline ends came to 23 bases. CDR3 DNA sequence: TGCGCCAGCAGCCCAACACAGGGTAGGGTTATGGATGAGCAGTACTTC. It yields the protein CASSPTQGRVMDEQYF.

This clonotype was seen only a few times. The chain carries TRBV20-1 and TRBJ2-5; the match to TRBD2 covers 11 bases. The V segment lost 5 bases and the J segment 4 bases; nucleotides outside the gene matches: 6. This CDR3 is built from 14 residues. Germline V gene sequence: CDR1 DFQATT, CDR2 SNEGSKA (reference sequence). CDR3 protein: CSAQLAGGRETQYF. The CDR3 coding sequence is TGCAGTGCTCAGCTAGCGGGGGGTCGAGAGACCCAGTACTTC.

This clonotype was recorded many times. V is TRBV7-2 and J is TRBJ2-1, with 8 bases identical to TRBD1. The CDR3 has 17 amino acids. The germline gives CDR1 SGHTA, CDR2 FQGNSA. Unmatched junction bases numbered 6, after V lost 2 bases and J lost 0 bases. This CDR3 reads CASSLTTGATSYNEQFF. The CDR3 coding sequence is TGTGCCAGCAGCTTAACGACAGGGGCCACCTCCTACAATGAGCAGTTCTTC.

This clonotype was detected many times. CDR3 nucleotides: TGTGCCATCAGTGAGAGCGGGGGTTTCAATGAGCAGTTCTTC. This translates into CAISESGGFNEQFF. This chain connects TRBV10-3 to TRBJ2-1; 8 nucleotides match TRBD2. Losses at the gene ends were 2 bases for V and 6 bases for J; bases not matched to a gene: 3. This CDR3 has 14 amino acids. Germline assignment: CDR1 ENHRY and CDR2 SYGVKD.

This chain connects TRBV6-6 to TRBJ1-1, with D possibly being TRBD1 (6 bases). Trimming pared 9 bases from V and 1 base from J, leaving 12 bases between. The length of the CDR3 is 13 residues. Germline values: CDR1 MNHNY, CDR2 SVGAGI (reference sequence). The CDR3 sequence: CASARGQNTEAFF. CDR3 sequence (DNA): TGTGCCAGTGCGAGGGGACAGAACACTGAAGCTTTCTTT.

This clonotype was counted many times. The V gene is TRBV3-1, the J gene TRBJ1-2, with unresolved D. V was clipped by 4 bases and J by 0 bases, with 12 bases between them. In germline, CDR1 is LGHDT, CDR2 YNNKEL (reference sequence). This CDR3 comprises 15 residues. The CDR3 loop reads CASSPVTNPNYGYTF. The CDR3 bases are TGTGCCAGCAGCCCGGTCACCAATCCTAACTATGGCTACACCTTC.

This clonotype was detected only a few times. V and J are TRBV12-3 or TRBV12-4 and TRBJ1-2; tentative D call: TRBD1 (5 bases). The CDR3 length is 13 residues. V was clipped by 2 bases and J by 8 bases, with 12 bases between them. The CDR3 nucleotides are TGTGCCAGCAGTTTAAGGGGCCAACTCGGCTACACCTTC. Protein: CASSLRGQLGYTF.

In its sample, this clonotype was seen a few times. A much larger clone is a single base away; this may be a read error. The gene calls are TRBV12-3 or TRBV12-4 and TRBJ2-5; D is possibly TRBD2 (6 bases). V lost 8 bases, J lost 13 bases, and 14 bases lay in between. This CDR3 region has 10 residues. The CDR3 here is CASAGTQPYF. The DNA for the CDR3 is TGTGCCAGCGCGGGGACTCAACCGTACTTC.

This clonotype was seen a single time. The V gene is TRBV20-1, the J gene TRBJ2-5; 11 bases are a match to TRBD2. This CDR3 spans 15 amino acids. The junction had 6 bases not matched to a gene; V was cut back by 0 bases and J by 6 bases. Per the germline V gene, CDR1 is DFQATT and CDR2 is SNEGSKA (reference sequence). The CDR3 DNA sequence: TGCAGTGCTAGAGATCATGCTAGCGGGGGGCAGACCCAGTACTTC. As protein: CSARDHASGGQTQYF.

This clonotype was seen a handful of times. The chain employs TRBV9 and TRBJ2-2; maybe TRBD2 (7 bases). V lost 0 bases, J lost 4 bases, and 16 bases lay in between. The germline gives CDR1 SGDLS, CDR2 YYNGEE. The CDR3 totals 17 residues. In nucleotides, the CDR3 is TGTGCCAGCAGCGTAGTTGGGAGCGGGACAATCACCGGGGAGCTGTTTTTT. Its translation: CASSVVGSGTITGELFF.

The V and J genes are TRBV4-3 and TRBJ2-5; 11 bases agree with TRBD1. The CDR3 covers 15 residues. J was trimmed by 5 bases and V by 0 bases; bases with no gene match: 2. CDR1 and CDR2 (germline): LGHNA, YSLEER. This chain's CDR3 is CASSQEWTGGETQYF. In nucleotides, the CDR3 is TGCGCCAGCAGCCAAGAATGGACAGGGGGCGAGACCCAGTACTTC.